The 26 T cell receptor beta chains below were found in one sample sequenced in a study of blood T cell repertoires in COVID-19. The data were produced by immunoSEQ multiplex PCR, yet TCRdb's version contains in-frame clones alone and is incomplete. This sample has over 250,000 clones, with over 75% found just once. The sample taken for sequencing was peripheral blood. The receptor source for this set is a human donor in a cohort sampled during active COVID-19.

This chain links TRBV4-2 with TRBJ2-3; D is uncertain. Germline V gene lookup returns CDR1 LGHNA and CDR2 YNFKEQ. The length of the CDR3 is 13 residues. V was cut by 1 base and J by 2 bases, with 4 bases left in between. Here the CDR3 reads CASSQAFTDTQYF. DNA of the CDR3: TGTGCCAGCAGCCAAGCTTTCACAGATACGCAGTATTTT.

This chain links TRBV14 with TRBJ1-1; a possible D gene is TRBD1 (6 bases). Trimming shortened V by 4 bases and J by 4 bases, and 16 bases separated the two germline ends. CDR3 size: 15 residues. CDR1 is SGHDN and CDR2 is FVKESK in the germline V gene. CDR3 bases: TGTGCCAGCAGCCCGATACAGGGTATCTTCACTGAAGCTTTCTTT. This translates into CASSPIQGIFTEAFF.

V and J are TRBV2 and TRBJ1-2; the D gene is possibly TRBD1 (6 bases). This CDR3 comprises 13 residues. Trimming took off 6 bases at V and 1 base at J, with 9 bases between the two ends. CDR1 and CDR2 (germline): SNHLY, FYNNEI. CDR3 bases: TGTGCCAGCAGACAGGGTGGTAACTATGGCTACACCTTC. The encoded protein is CASRQGGNYGYTF.

V gene TRBV5-1 combines with J gene TRBJ2-3; 8 positions match TRBD2. V trimming: 3 bases; J trimming: 4 bases; junction bases outside the gene matches: 10. CDR1 and CDR2 (germline): SGHRS, YFSETQ. The CDR3 loop spans 16 amino acids. CDR3 amino acids: CASSSLGAGGPDTQYF. CDR3 nucleotide sequence: TGCGCCAGCAGCTCGCTCGGGGCGGGAGGACCAGATACGCAGTATTTT.

The sample holds one count of this clone. V and J are TRBV4-1 and TRBJ2-5; 8 positions match TRBD1. The germline CDR1 and CDR2 sequences are MGHRA and YSYEKL. With V trimmed by 5 bases and J by 5 bases, 7 bases remained unmatched. The CDR3 runs to 14 residues. CDR3 sequence: CASSRQGARETQYF. The CDR3 DNA is TGCGCCAGCAGCAGGCAGGGGGCTCGGGAGACCCAGTACTTC.

In its sample, this clone was seen a few times. The chain has TRBV4-2 and TRBJ2-1; TRBD2 matches at 9 bases. CDR1 LGHNA and CDR2 YNFKEQ come from the germline V gene. After removal of 0 bases from V and 0 bases from J, the junction contained 3 bases not matched to a gene. This CDR3 region has 17 residues. The CDR3 nucleotides read TGTGCCAGCAGCCAAGACGCGGGAGGGCCCTCCTACAATGAGCAGTTCTTC. This sequence encodes CASSQDAGGPSYNEQFF.

The genes are TRBV18 and TRBJ1-1, with 9 bases aligning to TRBD1. The CDR3 totals 14 residues. Per germline, CDR1 KGHSH and CDR2 LQKENI. Trimming cost V 3 bases and J 7 bases; bases outside gene matches: 6. CDR3 residues: CASSPTGGKNEAFF. The CDR3 DNA reads TGTGCCAGCTCACCGACAGGGGGAAAGAATGAAGCTTTCTTT.

Concerning this clone itself: Other DNA sequences in the same sample also yield this CDR3. V usage is TRBV9 and J usage is TRBJ2-1; the match to TRBD2 covers 16 bases. The germline V gene has CDR1 SGDLS and CDR2 YYNGEE. V gave up 2 bases and J gave up 10 bases; unmatched junction bases: 3. There are 15 residues in the CDR3. In nucleotides, the CDR3 is TGTGCCAGCAGCGTGGGACTAGCGGGAGGGGGCGAGCAGTTCTTC. It is translated as CASSVGLAGGGEQFF.

This chain joins TRBV6-1 and TRBJ2-3; TRBD1 agrees at 10 bases. After removal of 3 bases from V and 2 bases from J, the junction contained 2 bases not matched to a gene. Germline V gene data show CDR1 as MNHNS and CDR2 as SASEGT. The CDR3 runs to 15 residues. CDR3 DNA: TGTGCCAGCAGTGAGGGACAGGGGATCACAGATACGCAGTATTTT. Translated, it gives CASSEGQGITDTQYF.

The chain recombines TRBV6-5 with TRBJ1-3; the D gene is possibly TRBD1 (5 bases). The CDR3 runs 13 residues. The germline V gene has CDR1 MNHEY and CDR2 SVGAGI. The V and J ends lost 2 bases and 3 bases respectively, with 5 bases between them. The CDR3 reads CASSYRGGNTIYF. CDR3 DNA sequence: TGTGCCAGCAGTTACAGGGGTGGAAACACCATATATTTT.

This rearrangement joins TRBV12-5 to TRBJ2-7; D is unclear. The CDR3 has 10 residues. Germline V gene sequence: CDR1 LGHNT, CDR2 FRNRAP. Trimming cost V 6 bases and J 4 bases, with 4 bases left between them. The CDR3 protein is CASGLYEQYF. The CDR3, as DNA: TGTGCTAGTGGATTATACGAGCAGTACTTC.

The chain employs TRBV19 and TRBJ1-5; 10 bases map to TRBD1. Unmatched junction bases numbered 17, after V lost 9 bases and J lost 15 bases. This CDR3 comprises 14 residues. Germline V gives CDR1 LNHDA, CDR2 SQIVND (reference sequence). The CDR3, as DNA: TGTGCCAGCCTCTCACCGGGACAGGGGACGTCTACGCATTTT. Encoded protein: CASLSPGQGTSTHF.

The V gene is TRBV5-4, the J gene TRBJ2-1, with 8 bases lining up with TRBD2. The V gene end was trimmed by 5 bases and the J gene end by 4 bases; junction bases not matched to a gene: 2. CDR3 size: 13 residues. Germline V lookup: CDR1 SGHNT, CDR2 YYREEE (reference sequence). CDR3 amino acids: CASSRGGYNEQFF. The CDR3 nucleotides read TGTGCCAGCAGTCGGGGGGGATACAATGAGCAGTTCTTC.

This clone was picked up one time. The chain has TRBV2 and TRBJ1-2; 7 bases match TRBD1. With 6 bases clipped from V and 4 bases from J, the junction kept 11 bases outside the gene matches. The CDR3 spans 15 residues. Germline CDR1 SNHLY, CDR2 FYNNEI. The CDR3 region has the DNA TGTGCCAGCAGGTTGGGGGACAGTGCCTTCTATGGCTACACCTTC. Protein: CASRLGDSAFYGYTF.

J is TRBJ2-2 and V is TRBV9; 9 bases match TRBD1. The CDR3 consists of 15 residues. From germline, CDR1 is SGDLS and CDR2 YYNGEE. V trimming: 3 bases; J trimming: 6 bases; junction bases outside the gene matches: 6. The CDR3 reads CASSDRQGVSGELFF. The CDR3 DNA is TGTGCCAGCAGCGACCGACAGGGGGTGTCCGGGGAGCTGTTTTTT.

The V gene is TRBV5-8, the J gene TRBJ2-3, with TRBD2 matching over 16 bases. Per germline, CDR1 SGHTS and CDR2 YDEGEE. Trimming removed 1 base from V and 2 bases from J; junction bases left unmatched: 10. The CDR3 runs to 20 residues. The CDR3 nucleotides read TGTGCCAGCAGCTTGTTTCCCGGGACTAGCGGGAGGGCCTTCACAGATACGCAGTATTTT. This sequence encodes CASSLFPGTSGRAFTDTQYF.

V is TRBV5-1 and J is TRBJ2-5; D gene ambiguous. Trimming took 3 bases from V and 3 from J, leaving 6 bases between them. From germline, CDR1 is SGHRS and CDR2 YFSETQ. This CDR3 has 12 amino acids. DNA of the CDR3: TGCGCCAGCAGCTACTACGAAGAGACCCAGTACTTC. It codes for CASSYYEETQYF. Full variable domain (missing parts from reference TRBV5-1 and TRBJ2-5): KAGVTQTPRYLIKTRGQQVTLSCSPISGHRSVSWYQQTPGQGLQFLFEYFSETQRNKGNFPGRFSGRQFSNSRSEMNVSTLELGDSALYLCASSYYEETQYFGPGTRLLVL.

V gene TRBV5-4 combines with J gene TRBJ2-1; D might be TRBD2 (5 bases). The germline CDR1 and CDR2 sequences are SGHNT and YYREEE (reference sequence). Trimming took off 5 bases at V and 3 bases at J, with 9 bases between the two ends. The CDR3 consists of 13 residues. CDR3 loop: CASRGRGYNEQFF. DNA of the CDR3: TGTGCCAGCAGGGGCCGGGGCTACAATGAGCAGTTCTTC. Supplemented by reference TRBV5-4 and TRBJ2-1, the full variable domain reads ETGVTQSPTHLIKTRGQQVTLRCSSQSGHNTVSWYQQALGQGPQFIFQYYREEENGRGNFPPRFSGLQFPNYSSELNVNALELDDSALYLCASRGRGYNEQFFGPGTRLTVL.

This clone was counted once. The chain joins TRBV18 to TRBJ1-5; maybe TRBD1 (5 bases). The CDR3 is 15 amino acids. Germline V gene data show CDR1 as KGHSH and CDR2 as LQKENI. Trimming pared 1 base from V and 5 bases from J, leaving 12 bases between. CDR3 protein: CASSPRAGGDQPQHF. CDR3 coding DNA: TGTGCCAGCTCACCACGGGCGGGGGGAGATCAGCCCCAGCATTTT.

The V call is TRBV19, the J call TRBJ2-4, with TRBD2 as a possible D gene (9 bases). In germline, CDR1 is LNHDA, CDR2 SQIVND (reference sequence). The CDR3 totals 15 residues. Trimming cost V 5 bases and J 9 bases, with 20 bases left between them. CDR3 DNA: TGTGCCAGTAGTCCCCAGGGGGCGGGAGGGGTCATTCAGTACTTC. It specifies CASSPQGAGGVIQYF.

The chain joins TRBV6-6 to TRBJ1-4, with D possibly being TRBD1 (6 bases). Germline V lookup: CDR1 MNHNY, CDR2 SVGAGI (reference sequence). Deletions cut 2 bases from V and 2 bases from J, with 12 bases between. The CDR3 contains 16 residues. The CDR3 DNA reads TGTGCCAGCAGTTACGGCCCCGGACAGACTAATGAAAAACTGTTTTTT. Translated: CASSYGPGQTNEKLFF.

The V and J genes are TRBV6-5 and TRBJ1-2; D is possibly TRBD1 (5 bases). With 5 bases removed from V and 5 bases from J, the gap between germline ends came to 12 bases. This CDR3 has 13 amino acids. Germline V gene sequence: CDR1 MNHEY, CDR2 SVGAGI. The CDR3 DNA reads TGTGCCAGCAGTCCGGGGGGAAGGTATGGCTACACCTTC. Protein product: CASSPGGRYGYTF.

CDR3 bases: TGTGCCAGCAGATCCGGGACAGGGAACGAAAAACTGTTTTTT. This encodes CASRSGTGNEKLFF. The chain combines TRBV28 with TRBJ1-4; TRBD1 aligns across 9 bases. Germline-derived CDR1 and CDR2 are MDHEN and SYDVKM. V lost 6 bases and J lost 8; bases outside the gene matches: 7. The CDR3 consists of 14 residues.

V and J are TRBV7-9 and TRBJ2-5, with TRBD2 identical over 7 bases. Germline-derived CDR1 and CDR2 are SEHNR and FQNEAQ (reference sequence). The CDR3 has 13 residues. The J segment lost 5 bases and the V segment lost 2 bases, leaving 2 bases of the junction unmatched. In DNA form, the CDR3 reads TGTGCCAGCAGCTTACTAGCGGTTGAGACCCAGTACTTC. As protein: CASSLLAVETQYF.

The gene calls are TRBV7-2 and TRBJ2-7; D might be TRBD2 (7 bases). In germline, CDR1 is SGHTA, CDR2 FQGNSA. The CDR3 extends over 12 amino acids. V was cut by 4 bases and J by 12 bases, with 16 bases left in between. CDR3 bases: TGTGCCAGCAGCTCCCTCGGGGGGCGCAGGTACTTC. This codes for CASSSLGGRRYF.

V usage is TRBV3-1 (or the pseudogene TRBV3-2) and J usage is TRBJ2-2; tentative D call: TRBD2 (5 bases). In germline, CDR1 is LGHDT, CDR2 YNNKEL (reference sequence). Trimming pared 8 bases from V and 0 bases from J, leaving 10 bases between. This CDR3 contains 14 residues. In DNA, the CDR3 is TGTGCCAGCGCGGACGGGACGAACACCGGGGAGCTGTTTTTT. It is translated as CASADGTNTGELFF.